One sample yielded the 10 T cell receptor beta chains listed below, sequenced in a study of response to subunit inactivated influenza vaccine. TCRdb reprocessed the RT-PCR reads with MiXCR, giving one entry per CDR3 protein. This table holds some 500,000 distinct CDR3 sequences, 10% to 15% found once. The sample was PBMCs from blood, taken roughly 46 days after vaccination. Receptors were obtained from a man in his fifties who received an inactivated influenza vaccine.

This chain connects TRBV29-1 to TRBJ2-1; 7 bases match TRBD2. The germline V gene has CDR1 SQVTM and CDR2 ANQGSEA. Trimming cost V 6 bases and J 9 bases; bases outside gene matches: 5. This CDR3 comprises 11 residues. Here the CDR3 reads CSVVTSVEQFF. The DNA for the CDR3 is TGCAGCGTCGTAACTAGCGTTGAGCAGTTCTTC.

This clonotype was observed a few times. The gene calls are TRBV20-1 and TRBJ1-1, with a weak D call TRBD1 (6 bases). This CDR3 has 14 amino acids. V was shortened by 4 bases and J by 1 base, with 13 bases between the two germline ends. Germline lookup yields CDR1 DFQATT and CDR2 SNEGSKA (reference sequence). DNA for the CDR3: TGCAGTGCTATCAAGTCGGGGGCGAACACTGAAGCTTTCTTT. Translated: CSAIKSGANTEAFF.

This clonotype was observed a handful of times. The J gene is TRBJ2-3, the V gene TRBV12-3 or TRBV12-4; maybe TRBD2 (5 bases). This CDR3 has 16 residues. The V end was cut by 7 bases, the J end by 5 bases, with 22 bases between. CDR3 in DNA: TGTGCCAGCACCGATTCAGCTAGCTTTGGCATAGATACGCAGTATTTT. Encoded protein: CASTDSASFGIDTQYF.

This clonotype was detected many times. The chain employs TRBV12-3 or TRBV12-4 and TRBJ2-1, with TRBD2 matching over 8 bases. The CDR3 length is 15 residues. V trimming: 4 bases; J trimming: 6 bases; junction bases outside the gene matches: 8. CDR3 sequence reads: CASSSREGLVNEQFF. The DNA of the CDR3 is TGTGCCAGCAGTTCCCGGGAGGGACTAGTCAATGAGCAGTTCTTC.

Written as DNA, the CDR3 is TGTGCCAGCAGTGACAGCCAAGAGACCCAGTACTTC. It codes for CASSDSQETQYF. The chain couples TRBV2 to TRBJ2-5; D not resolved. The CDR3 sequence is 12 residues long. V lost 3 bases and J lost 1, with 3 bases in between. CDR1 SNHLY and CDR2 FYNNEI come from the germline V gene.

The chain has TRBV7-3 and TRBJ2-1; D might be TRBD2 (6 bases). This CDR3 has 18 amino acids. Trimming took off 5 bases at V and 0 bases at J, with 20 bases between the two ends. CDR1 is SGHTA, CDR2 FQGTGA, per germline. In DNA, the CDR3 is TGTGCCAGCAGCCAATATAGCGGTGGCCTTAGCTCCTACAATGAGCAGTTCTTC. This gives the protein CASSQYSGGLSSYNEQFF.

This clonotype has only a few counts. Written as DNA, the CDR3 is TGTGCCACCAGCCATCAGGGTGGGGGGACTGAAGCTTTCTTT. Protein product: CATSHQGGGTEAFF. V gene TRBV15 combines with J gene TRBJ1-1; D perhaps matches TRBD1 (5 bases). The germline V gene encodes CDR1 LNHNV and CDR2 YYDKDF (reference sequence). This CDR3 is built from 14 residues. V shed 5 bases and J shed 5 bases, with 15 bases lying between them.

The chain is built from TRBV20-1 and TRBJ1-2, with D tentatively TRBD1 (6 bases). The germline V gene has CDR1 DFQATT and CDR2 SNEGSKA (reference sequence). The CDR3 extends over 13 amino acids. The ends were cut back, 5 bases at V and 3 bases at J, with 13 bases in the middle. For the CDR3, the DNA is TGCAGTGCTCCTACAGGGACGTACTATGGCTACACCTTC. Amino acids: CSAPTGTYYGYTF.

This clonotype was detected many times. This chain connects TRBV7-9 to TRBJ2-7, with a weak D call TRBD2 (6 bases). The ends were cut back, 2 bases at V and 1 base at J, with 9 bases in the middle. From germline, CDR1 is SEHNR and CDR2 FQNEAQ (reference sequence). This CDR3 spans 14 amino acids. CDR3 amino acids: CASSLIGTSYEQYF. The DNA of the CDR3 is TGTGCCAGCAGCTTAATCGGGACTTCCTACGAGCAGTACTTC.

CDR3 sequence reads: CASSSERSGGTDTQYF. For the CDR3, the DNA is TGTGCCAGCAGTTCCGAGCGGTCCGGGGGCACAGATACGCAGTATTTT. J is TRBJ2-3 and V is TRBV12-3 or TRBV12-4; D is perhaps TRBD2 (5 bases). With 4 bases removed from V and 1 base from J, the gap between germline ends came to 15 bases. The CDR3 spans 16 residues.